These 29 T cell receptor beta chains share one sample of origin, sequenced in a study of tumor-infiltrating lymphocytes in primary liver carcinoma. TCR beta cDNA was prepared out of 500 ng total RNA by means of a constant-region primer. Sequencing libraries for TCR beta derived from three nested multiplex PCR rounds that used slightly modified ARM-PCR. TRBV1-TRBV30 forward primers paired with a C-beta reverse primer were used in the first two PCR rounds, which ran roughly 11 cycles each. TCRdb called the multiplex PCR reads again in MiXCR, with one record for every CDR3 protein. The table lists about 320,000 distinct CDR3 sequences, more than 55% of them singletons. Unsorted whole blood yielded the blood RNA, and germline DNA was also extracted. Sequenced material: peripheral blood. These receptor sequences come from a woman aged 25 to 45 with primary liver carcinoma and hepatitis B virus infection.

As to this clonotype: A read error may explain this, as a much larger clone is one base away. The rearrangement links TRBV12-3 or TRBV12-4 to TRBJ1-5; no firm D call. The CDR3 extends over 13 amino acids. CDR3: CASRPGLGQSQHF. The CDR3 region has the DNA TGTGCCAGCAGGCCGGGGTTGGGTCAGTCCCAGCATTTT.

The chain is built from TRBV29-1 and TRBJ2-1; 7 nucleotides match TRBD1. The end of the DNA fits TRBJ2-7 better, so the J call may be wrong. CDR3 length: 14 residues. Germline V gene sequence: CDR1 SQVTM, CDR2 ANQGSEA. The CDR3: CSVQGLRSRNGQYF. The CDR3 DNA is TGCAGCGTACAGGGGCTAAGGAGCAGAAATGGGCAGTACTTC.

A word on this clonotype: This could be a read error, since a much larger clone is one nucleotide away. In DNA, the CDR3 is TGTGCCAGCAGTCCGGGACTCTATGGCTACACCTTC. It translates to CASSPGLYGYTF. The chain joins TRBV12-3 or TRBV12-4 to TRBJ1-2; possible D gene TRBD1, 5 bases. Trimming pared 5 bases from V and 4 bases from J, leaving 8 bases between. There are 12 residues in the CDR3.

Of note for this clonotype: With a much larger clone just one base away, this may be a read error. The chain has TRBV29-1 and TRBJ2-3, with D tentatively TRBD2 (6 bases). The CDR3 has 14 residues. Per the germline V gene, CDR1 is SQVTM and CDR2 is ANQGSEA. The CDR3 DNA sequence: TGCAGCGTTGATTTGGAGGGGAGCACAGATACGCACTATTTT. As protein: CSVDLEGSTDTHYF.

Worth noting for this clonotype: The junction and the germline gene differ at one end; a read error may be behind it. In nucleotides, the CDR3 is TGTGTCAGCAGCTTAGTTTCCGGTACATACTACGAGCAGTACTTC. Its protein is CVSSLVSGTYYEQYF. V and J are TRBV11-2 and TRBJ2-7; no firm D call. The CDR3 is made up of 15 amino acids. Germline values: CDR1 SGHAT, CDR2 FQNNGV.

About this clonotype: Being one base from a much bigger clone, this may be a read error. The chain links TRBV12-3 or TRBV12-4 to TRBJ2-7; no firm D call. This CDR3 has 15 residues. The CDR3 here is CGSSFGQKSSYEQYF. The CDR3, as DNA: TGTGGCAGCAGTTTTGGTCAGAAAAGCTCCTACGAGCAGTACTTC.

This clonotype has only a few counts. This clone may be a read error of a much larger clone one base away. As the CDR3 is not closed by the conserved phenylalanine or tryptophan, this likely results from a read error. The chain uses TRBV6-5 and TRBJ1-5; 9 nucleotides line up with TRBD1. The CDR3 is 16 residues long. In germline, CDR1 is MNHEY, CDR2 SVGAGI. The V gene end was trimmed by 6 bases and the J gene end by 6 bases; junction bases not matched to a gene: 12. The CDR3 nucleotides are TGTGCCAGCAGGACCCCCCGGGACAGGGAACGTCAGCCCCAGCATCTT. Protein: CASRTPRDRERQPQHL.

About this clonotype itself: Being one base from a much bigger clone, this may be a read error. The chain has TRBV6-5 and TRBJ2-7; D possibly corresponds to TRBD1 (6 bases). The germline V gene has CDR1 MNHEY and CDR2 SVGAGI. The CDR3 has 15 amino acids. Between the trimmed V and J ends, which lost 0 bases and 2 bases, there was a span of 11 bases. The CDR3 here is CASSYSWTEAYEQYF. DNA for the CDR3: TGTGCCAGCAGTTACTCTTGGACAGAGGCCTACGAGCAGTACTTC.

The rearrangement uses TRBV14 and TRBJ2-3; no definite D call. The CDR3 runs 14 residues. Trimming removed 4 bases from V and 4 bases from J, with 12 bases in between. Germline V gene lookup returns CDR1 SGHDN and CDR2 FVKESK. CDR3 sequence (DNA): TGTGCCAGCAGCCTACTTAAATACGCAGATACGCAGTATTTT. Protein: CASSLLKYADTQYF.

This clonotype showed up just once. The V call is TRBV11-2, the J call TRBJ2-3; D is undetermined. CDR3 length equals 14 residues. The germline V gene encodes CDR1 SGHAT and CDR2 FQNNGV. Trimming left V 9 bases short and J 2 bases short, with 15 bases between. The CDR3 sequence: CARNIGYNTDTQYF. CDR3 DNA sequence: TGTGCCAGGAACATCGGATATAACACAGATACGCAGTATTTT.

This clonotype has a handful of counts. The junction departs from germline at one end; a sequencing error may be responsible. The chain employs TRBV4-2 and TRBJ2-7; D is possibly TRBD2 (6 bases). This CDR3 is built from 13 residues. Germline loops: CDR1 LGHNA, CDR2 YNFKEQ. CDR3 amino acids: CASSSTRNYERYF. Written as DNA, the CDR3 is TGTGCCAGCAGCTCGACTAGGAACTACGAGCGGTACTTC.

This clonotype was seen only a few times. The V and J genes are TRBV30 and TRBJ2-1; D remains ambiguous. CDR1 is GTSNPN, CDR2 SVGIG, per germline (reference sequence). V was trimmed by 4 bases and J by 1 base, leaving 20 bases between them. This CDR3 is built from 17 residues. CDR3 coding DNA: TGTGCCTGGATTCCCAAGACTCCTCGAGGTTCCTACAATGAGCAGTTCTTC. It translates to CAWIPKTPRGSYNEQFF.

This clonotype was found many times. The chain recombines TRBV6-1 with TRBJ2-1; no clear D. The CDR3 contains 14 residues. Trimming took off 4 bases at V and 12 bases at J, with 19 bases between the two ends. CDR1 is MNHNS, CDR2 SASEGT, per germline. This CDR3 is CASSASAQNKGQFF. In DNA form, the CDR3 reads TGTGCCAGCAGTGCCTCGGCCCAAAATAAAGGGCAGTTCTTC.

This clonotype appeared many times. The chain combines TRBV6-5 with TRBJ1-6; D not resolved. Germline V gene lookup returns CDR1 MNHEY and CDR2 SVGAGI. The CDR3 spans 16 residues. Trimming pared 0 bases from V and 0 bases from J, leaving 6 bases between. DNA of the CDR3: TGTGCCAGCAGTTACTCGGCCAGCTCCTATAATTCACCCCTCCACTTT. Encoded protein: CASSYSASSYNSPLHF.

This clonotype showed up just a few times. The genes are TRBV6-5 and TRBJ1-6; 8 bases align to TRBD1. Germline V lookup: CDR1 MNHEY, CDR2 SVGAGI. V was pared by 4 bases and J by 7 bases, with 3 bases of the junction left unmatched. This CDR3 is 14 amino acids long. As DNA, the CDR3 is TGTGCCAGCAGTTTTTCAGGGGGCAATTCACCCCTCCACTTT. Translation gives CASSFSGGNSPLHF.

This chain uses TRBV12-3 or TRBV12-4 with TRBJ2-7, with 7 bases identical to TRBD2. V was pared by 0 bases and J by 4 bases, with 9 bases of the junction left unmatched. The CDR3 extends over 16 amino acids. The CDR3 DNA follows: TGTGCCAGCAGTTTAGCGCTTGGGGGAGGGCCTTACGAGCAGTACTTC. Translation: CASSLALGGGPYEQYF.

On this clonotype: A much more abundant neighbour one base away suggests this may be a read error. The J gene is TRBJ2-2, the V gene TRBV6-5; D possibly uses TRBD1 or TRBD2 (5 bases each). Germline-derived CDR1 and CDR2 are MNHEY and SVGAGI. Trimming shortened V by 0 bases and J by 6 bases, and 32 bases separated the two germline ends. This CDR3 is built from 22 residues. CDR3: CASSYSFAPGPYDKRSSGELFF. CDR3 in DNA: TGTGCCAGCAGTTACTCGTTCGCCCCGGGGCCCTACGACAAGAGGTCCTCCGGGGAGCTGTTTTTT.

This clonotype came up a few times. A single base separates this from a much larger clone, so it may be a read error. The J gene is TRBJ2-3, the V gene TRBV29-1, with 9 bases that match TRBD2. There are 14 residues in the CDR3. V lost 8 bases and J lost 0; bases outside the gene matches: 6. The germline V gene has CDR1 SQVTM and CDR2 ANQGSEA. CDR3 bases: TGCAGCACAAAAGGACTAGCGAGCACAGATACGCAGTATTTT. Protein sequence: CSTKGLASTDTQYF.

The chain combines TRBV12-5 with TRBJ2-3, with D perhaps TRBD1 or TRBD2 (5 bases each). Germline CDR1 LGHNT, CDR2 FRNRAP. The CDR3 runs 13 residues. The V end lost 6 bases, the J end lost 10 bases, and 17 bases lay between the germline ends. DNA for the CDR3: TGTGCTAGTGGCCAATCCGGGGCAGCTGCGCAGTATTTT. This translates into CASGQSGAAAQYF.

With respect to this clonotype: A much more abundant neighbour one base away suggests this may be a read error. The chain joins TRBV6-6 to TRBJ1-2; D is unresolved. This CDR3 region has 13 residues. The V end lost 7 bases, the J end lost 4 bases, and 13 bases lay between the germline ends. Germline V CDR1 and CDR2: MNHNY, SVGAGI (reference sequence). The CDR3 loop is CASTLTNCYGYTF. The CDR3 DNA follows: TGTGCCAGCACGCTGACGAACTGCTATGGCTACACCTTC.

V gene TRBV6-5 combines with J gene TRBJ2-5; TRBD1 matches 8 bases. CDR3 length: 14 residues. With 5 bases clipped from V and 4 bases from J, the junction kept 6 bases outside the gene matches. Germline CDR1 is MNHEY and CDR2 is SVGAGI. CDR3 nucleotides: TGTGCCAGCAGTGTCGACAGGGGCAGAGAGACCCAGTACTTC. Encoded protein: CASSVDRGRETQYF.

On this clonotype itself: With a much larger clone just one base away, this may be a read error. The gene calls are TRBV12-3 or TRBV12-4 and TRBJ1-5; perhaps TRBD1 as D (5 bases). CDR3 length equals 14 residues. V dropped 10 bases and J dropped 1 base, with 14 bases sitting between them. DNA of the CDR3: TGTGCCAACAGCGACAGTGGGAGCAATCAGCCCCAGCATTTT. Encoded protein: CANSDSGSNQPQHF.

In its sample, this clonotype was seen many times. The rearrangement uses TRBV12-3 or TRBV12-4 and TRBJ2-3; D is possibly TRBD1 (5 bases). Trimming left V 3 bases short and J 2 bases short, with 9 bases between. The CDR3 has 14 amino acids. This CDR3 reads CASSFRTFTDTQYF. The CDR3 DNA is TGTGCCAGCAGTTTTCGGACATTCACAGATACGCAGTATTTT.

This clonotype was found a few times. A much larger clone lies one base from this, so it may be a read error. The chain combines TRBV6-5 with TRBJ1-2; tentative D call: TRBD1 (6 bases). Per the germline V gene, CDR1 is MNHEY and CDR2 is SVGAGI. V lost 9 bases and J lost 4, with 15 bases in between. This CDR3 comprises 13 residues. CDR3 sequence (DNA): TGTGCCAGAAGCCCCGGGGGCGGCTATGGCTACACCTTC. Translation gives CARSPGGGYGYTF.

With respect to this clonotype: Sequence at one end of the junction differs from germline and may be a read error. The gene calls are TRBV4-1 and TRBJ2-2; no clear D gene. The CDR3 spans 15 residues. Germline values: CDR1 MGHRA, CDR2 YSYEKL. Here the CDR3 reads CTSSPDDLITGELFF. CDR3 DNA: TGCACCAGCAGCCCGGACGATCTAATAACCGGGGAGCTGTTTTTT.

About this clonotype: An end of the junction differs from the germline gene, which may be a read error. The V and J genes are TRBV6-4 and TRBJ2-3, with 7 bases matching TRBD2. There are 15 residues in the CDR3. CDR1 and CDR2 (germline): MRHNA, SNTAGT. This CDR3 reads CVSSEEAGGGDMQYF. The CDR3 DNA follows: TGTGTCAGCAGTGAAGAGGCGGGCGGGGGAGATATGCAGTATTTT.

The chain has TRBV12-3 or TRBV12-4 and TRBJ1-1; 7 bases match TRBD1. J lost 7 bases, V lost 6 bases, and 11 bases had no gene match. This CDR3 has 14 residues. CDR3 protein: CASRRSGTAVEAFF. CDR3 coding DNA: TGTGCCAGCAGAAGATCCGGGACAGCTGTTGAAGCTTTCTTT.

With regard to this clonotype: One end of the junction is discordant with germline, which a read error may explain. The chain is built from TRBV12-3 or TRBV12-4 and TRBJ2-1; D gene unclear. This CDR3 is 12 amino acids long. The CDR3 sequence is CASSLLRNEHFF. DNA for the CDR3: TGTGCCAGCAGTCTCCTCCGCAATGAGCATTTCTTC.

The V gene is TRBV10-1, the J gene TRBJ1-6; D call uncertain. V was clipped by 5 bases and J by 11 bases, with 13 bases between them. The CDR3 is 13 amino acids. The germline V gene has CDR1 WNHNN and CDR2 SYGVQD (reference sequence). The CDR3 DNA reads as TGCGCCAGCAGTATCAGGACGGATCCACCCCTCCACTTT. It codes for CASSIRTDPPLHF.